This T cell receptor beta chain comes out of a study of blood T cell repertoires in COVID-19. Study information: In each case, the material was cDNA or gDNA derived from T cells, B-cell-depleted T cells, or PBMCs.

Data came from immunoSEQ multiplex PCR; TCRdb stores just in-frame clones and leaves some out. The repertoire includes roughly 120,000 clones, about 78% of them detected once, and almost 4.5% sits in the top ten. V was trimmed by 8 bases and J by 2 bases, leaving 13 bases between them. CDR1 is GTSNPN, CDR2 SVGIG, per germline (reference sequence). CDR3 length: 12 amino acids. Sequencing input: peripheral blood. This chain uses TRBV30 with TRBJ2-7; D may be TRBD1 (6 bases). The TCR originated in a human donor in a cohort sampled during active or convalescent COVID-19. In nucleotides, the CDR3 is TGTGCCGGGCAGGGGTCTCCCTACGAGCAGTACTTC. Its translation: CAGQGSPYEQYF.